A selection of T cell receptor beta chains follows, all from one sample in a study of cytomegalovirus exposure and HLA in healthy donors. Generated by immunoSEQ multiplex PCR, the TCRdb table keeps only in-frame clones and is missing some. The sample contains about 73,000 clones, about 95% of which appear only once. Sequencing was done on a sample of PBMCs. The receptors come from a woman aged 18-29 years in good health and CMV-seronegative. Each CDR3 is given with its conserved first and last residue. A D gene is named only where the DNA matches it firmly. Size is omitted from some rows. Given values are once, few, many or a class for expanded clones.

J,V,D,size,DNA,CDR3
TRBJ2-7,TRBV28,TRBD1,NA,TGTGCCAGCAGTACACAGGGGCCGGGCGAGCAGTACTTC,CASSTQGPGEQYF
TRBJ1-1,TRBV12-5,NA,NA,TGTGCTAGTGGTTTCGCAGGGGCTGAAGCTTTCTTT,CASGFAGAEAFF
TRBJ2-4,TRBV28,TRBD1,NA,TGTGCCAGCAGTGCGACAGGGAGAAACATTCAGTACTTC,CASSATGRNIQYF
TRBJ2-3,TRBV19,TRBD1,NA,TGTGCCAGTAATAGACAGGGGTCAGATACGCAGTATTTT,CASNRQGSDTQYF
TRBJ1-2,TRBV25-1,NA,NA,TGTGCCAGCACGCAGGGAGGGGAGTATGGCTACACCTTC,CASTQGGEYGYTF
TRBJ2-3,TRBV19,TRBD2,NA,TGTGCCAGTAGTATGAGGGTAGCGGGCGCAGATACGCAGTATTTT,CASSMRVAGADTQYF
TRBJ1-4,TRBV28,NA,NA,TGTGCCAGCAGTGGGGGGGGTGTGGGGGTCCTTAATGAAAAACTGTTTTTT,CASSGGGVGVLNEKLFF
TRBJ1-6,TRBV11-2,TRBD1,NA,TGTGCCAGCAGCTTGGGACAGGGAGGTTCACCCCTCCACTTT,CASSLGQGGSPLHF
TRBJ2-3,TRBV19,NA,NA,TGTGCCAGTAGCTGGCCAGGGGGCACAGATACGCAGTATTTT,CASSWPGGTDTQYF
TRBJ1-4,TRBV7-9,NA,NA,TGTGCCAGCAGCCCCGCCTACGAAAAACTGTTTTTT,CASSPAYEKLFF
TRBJ2-5,TRBV13,NA,NA,TGTGCCAGCAGCTTACGGGATACATTAGAGACCCAGTACTTC,CASSLRDTLETQYF
TRBJ2-7,TRBV29-1,TRBD2,NA,TGCAGCGTCTCCCGGGGGGAGTCCCCCTACGAGCAGTACTTC,CSVSRGESPYEQYF
TRBJ1-1,TRBV7-2,NA,NA,TGTGCCAGCAGCCTTAACACTGAAGCTTTCTTT,CASSLNTEAFF
TRBJ1-2,TRBV7-9,NA,NA,TGTGCCAGCAGCTCACAGGGTGTATCCTATGGCTACACCTTC,CASSSQGVSYGYTF
TRBJ2-2,TRBV9,TRBD1,NA,TGTGCCAGCAGCCCGAGAAGGGACAGAAACACCGGGGAGCTGTTTTTT,CASSPRRDRNTGELFF
TRBJ2-1,TRBV7-3,TRBD2,NA,TGTGCCAGCAGCTTATATCTAGCGGGAGTCAATGAGCAGTTCTTC,CASSLYLAGVNEQFF
TRBJ2-5,TRBV7-7,TRBD1,NA,TGTGCTAGCAGCTTAGCGTCGGGACAGGGCCCAGAAGGGACCCAGTACTTC,CASSLASGQGPEGTQYF
TRBJ1-1,TRBV6-6,TRBD1,NA,TGTGCCAGCAGCCTGACAGGGCGGATCATGAACACTGAAGCTTTCTTT,CASSLTGRIMNTEAFF
TRBJ2-5,TRBV9,TRBD2,NA,TGTGCCAGCAGCGTCGGGTTAGCGGGGGACCGAGGCCAAGAGACCCAGTACTTC,CASSVGLAGDRGQETQYF
TRBJ1-2,TRBV11-2,NA,NA,TGTGCCAGCAGCTTAGCGGGAGTTGGGGGCTACACCTTC,CASSLAGVGGYTF
TRBJ2-3,TRBV4-1,NA,NA,TGCGCCAGCAGCCAACGGTGGGATACGCAGTATTTT,CASSQRWDTQYF
TRBJ1-2,TRBV10-3,NA,NA,TGTGCCATCAGTGCCTCTGCAGGGGACTATGGCTACACCTTC,CAISASAGDYGYTF
TRBJ2-1,TRBV2,NA,NA,TGTGCCAGCACCGAAGGGGTCTACAATGAGCAGTTCTTC,CASTEGVYNEQFF
TRBJ2-7,TRBV11-2,TRBD1,NA,TGTGCCAGCAGCGTAGGGGACAGGGTTTTAAGCTCCTACGAGCAGTACTTC,CASSVGDRVLSSYEQYF
TRBJ2-7,TRBV4-2,NA,NA,TGTGCCAGCAGCCAAGATTTCGTAGGGGGCTACGAGCAGTACTTC,CASSQDFVGGYEQYF
TRBJ1-5,TRBV6-6,NA,NA,TGTGCCAGCAGTTACCTGGACGTAGGCGCGGGTCAGCCCCAGCATTTT,CASSYLDVGAGQPQHF
TRBJ2-1,TRBV6-1,TRBD2,NA,TGTGCCAGCAGCGGAAGCGGGGACTACAATGAGCAGTTCTTC,CASSGSGDYNEQFF
TRBJ1-4,TRBV6-1,NA,NA,TGTGCCAGCATGCAGGAGCGCGGGACTAATGAAAAACTGTTTTTT,CASMQERGTNEKLFF
TRBJ2-7,TRBV7-9,TRBD2,NA,TGTGCCAGCAGCCGCGGGGGCTACGAGCAGTACTTC,CASSRGGYEQYF
TRBJ1-3,TRBV2,NA,NA,TGTGCCAGCATTCTAGAAGGCGGGTGGGGAAACACCATATATTTT,CASILEGGWGNTIYF
TRBJ1-1,TRBV2,NA,once,TGTGCCAGCAGTGGGTCCTTCGGGACTGAAGCTTTCTTT,CASSGSFGTEAFF
TRBJ2-1,TRBV6-5,NA,NA,TGTGCCAGCAGAGCCGGGACACACTACGAGCAGTTCTTC,CASRAGTHYEQFF
TRBJ2-1,TRBV5-1,TRBD2,NA,TGCGCCAGCAGCGCGGGACTAGCGGGGGGACCATCCTACAATGAGCAGTTCTTC,CASSAGLAGGPSYNEQFF
TRBJ2-1,TRBV5-1,TRBD2,NA,TGCGCCAGCAGCTTGGACGGGCGGGGGGGCGGAAATGAGCAGTTCTTC,CASSLDGRGGGNEQFF
TRBJ1-1,TRBV7-3,NA,NA,TGTGCCAGCAGCTTAACCCGGGACACTGAAGCTTTCTTT,CASSLTRDTEAFF
TRBJ2-1,TRBV4-2,NA,NA,TGTGCCAGCAGCCCCGTTACAGGCCTCTACAATGAGCAGTTCTTC,CASSPVTGLYNEQFF
TRBJ1-4,TRBV6-6,TRBD1,NA,TGTGCCAGCAGTTACTCTACAGGGGGCGGGGATGAAAAACTGTTTTTT,CASSYSTGGGDEKLFF
TRBJ2-1,TRBV6-4,TRBD1,once,TGTGCCAGCAGTGTAGGAGAGGACAGGGGGCCAGGTGAGCAGTTCTTC,CASSVGEDRGPGEQFF
TRBJ1-5,TRBV27,TRBD1,NA,TGTGCCAGCAGTACGGGACAGAATCAGCCCCAGCATTTT,CASSTGQNQPQHF
TRBJ2-7,TRBV27,TRBD1,NA,TGTGCCAGCAGTCCACAGGGGTACGAGCAGTACTTC,CASSPQGYEQYF
TRBJ2-1,TRBV7-8,TRBD2,NA,TGTGCCAGCAGCTTACCTAAGGGTAACGTAATAGGGACTAGCAGCAGCTATGAGCAGTTCTTC,CASSLPKGNVIGTSSSYEQFF
TRBJ2-1,TRBV7-2,TRBD2,NA,TGTGCCAGCAGCTATGTGACCCAAATAGCGGGGGGGAAATACAATGAGCAGTTCTTC,CASSYVTQIAGGKYNEQFF
TRBJ2-1,TRBV2,NA,NA,TGTGCCAGCACGATCCGGGACTCGCGGAATGAGCAGTTCTTC,CASTIRDSRNEQFF
TRBJ1-2,TRBV10-3,NA,NA,TGTGCCACCCAGGACAGAGAGAATAACCCTAACTATGGCTACACCTTC,CATQDRENNPNYGYTF
TRBJ1-2,TRBV6-6,NA,NA,TGTGCCAGCAGTCCTCCTCCGGTCACAGGGAATGGCTACACCTTC,CASSPPPVTGNGYTF
TRBJ1-5,TRBV18,NA,NA,TGTGCCAGCTCACGGGACATGGGTGGCAATCAGCCCCAGCATTTT,CASSRDMGGNQPQHF
TRBJ1-2,TRBV7-9,NA,NA,TGTGCCAGCAGCCTGCGGGACGGTCAAGGTTATGGCTACACCTTC,CASSLRDGQGYGYTF
TRBJ1-1,TRBV19,NA,NA,TGTGCCAGTAGCCCTCAGGGGTTGGGCACTGAAGCTTTCTTT,CASSPQGLGTEAFF
TRBJ2-7,TRBV10-3,NA,NA,TGTGCCATCAGGGGGCACTACGAGCAGTACTTC,CAIRGHYEQYF
TRBJ2-5,TRBV2,TRBD2,few,TGTGCCAGCAGTGGTCCTAGCGGAGCTCAAGAGACCCAGTACTTC,CASSGPSGAQETQYF
TRBJ1-2,TRBV19,NA,NA,TGTGCCAGTAGTGGGGCGGCAGCTAACTATGGCTACACCTTC,CASSGAAANYGYTF
TRBJ2-3,TRBV19,TRBD2,NA,TGTGCCAGTACCGTGACTAGCGGTAGCACAGATACGCAGTATTTT,CASTVTSGSTDTQYF
TRBJ2-7,TRBV5-1,TRBD1,NA,TGCGCCAGCAGCGCGACAGGGTTCTACGAGCAGTACTTC,CASSATGFYEQYF
TRBJ2-7,TRBV13,TRBD2,NA,TGTGCCAGCGGCCCTAGCGGGGGGCGCGAGCAGTACTTC,CASGPSGGREQYF